The 6 T cell receptor beta chains below were found in one sample sequenced in a study of cytomegalovirus exposure and HLA in healthy donors. PCR was performed using 60 Vbeta and 13 Jbeta primers. Assay used: immunoSEQ multiplex PCR; TCRdb lists only in-frame clones, some missing. The sample has under 250,000 clones, 80% to 85% seen once. Sequencing was performed on PBMCs. Receptors were obtained from a boy aged 2-9 years in good health and CMV-seronegative.

This clone was seen once. V gene TRBV7-9 combines with J gene TRBJ2-6; perhaps TRBD1 as D (5 bases). The length of the CDR3 is 13 residues. V was cut by 4 bases and J by 5 bases, with 6 bases left in between. CDR1 SEHNR and CDR2 FQNEAQ come from the germline V gene (reference sequence). The CDR3 protein is CASSSGWANVLTF. The CDR3, as DNA: TGTGCCAGCAGCTCAGGGTGGGCCAACGTCCTGACTTTC.

This sequence joins TRBV6-1 and TRBJ1-6; 7 bases are a match to TRBD1. V was clipped by 6 bases and J by 5 bases; unmatched bases: 7. The CDR3 has 15 residues. Germline CDR1 MNHNS, CDR2 SASEGT. CDR3 protein: CASRPDRRDNSPLHF. The CDR3 DNA sequence: TGTGCCAGCAGACCGGACAGGCGGGATAATTCACCCCTCCACTTT.

This clone has only one observation. The chain carries TRBV19 and TRBJ1-2, with D unclear. The CDR3 length is 14 residues. CDR1 is LNHDA, CDR2 SQIVND, per germline (reference sequence). Trimming took off 0 bases at V and 3 bases at J, with 8 bases between the two ends. This CDR3 is CASSIDQQDYGYTF. In nucleotides, the CDR3 is TGTGCCAGTAGTATAGATCAGCAGGACTATGGCTACACCTTC.

This chain joins TRBV29-1 and TRBJ2-7, with D tentatively TRBD2 (5 bases). The CDR3 loop spans 12 amino acids. V was clipped by 6 bases and J by 5 bases, with 14 bases between them. Germline-derived CDR1 and CDR2 are SQVTM and ANQGSEA. In nucleotides, the CDR3 is TGCAGCGTAATGACCTGGACTGACGAGCAGTACTTC. Protein: CSVMTWTDEQYF.

The chain employs TRBV7-6 and TRBJ2-1, with TRBD2 identical over 9 bases. The CDR3 loop spans 15 amino acids. The V gene's germline CDR1 is SGHVS and CDR2 FNYEAQ. The junction had 4 bases not matched to a gene; V was cut back by 1 base and J by 6 bases. The CDR3 loop is CASSLGSGRFNEQFF. The CDR3 bases are TGTGCCAGCAGCTTAGGTAGCGGGAGATTCAATGAGCAGTTCTTC. The complete variable domain, with remaining parts taken from reference TRBV7-6 and TRBJ2-1, reads GAGVSQSPRYKVTKRGQDVALRCDPISGHVSLYWYRQALGQGPEFLTYFNYEAQQDKSGLPNDRFSAERPEGSISTLTIQRTEQRDSAMYRCASSLGSGRFNEQFFGPGTRLTVL.

The V and J genes are TRBV2 and TRBJ2-7; D might be TRBD1 (6 bases). V lost 7 bases, J lost 6 bases, and 10 bases lay in between. Looked up from germline, CDR1 is SNHLY and CDR2 is FYNNEI. The CDR3 spans 11 residues. The CDR3 sequence is CASTGEREQYF. The CDR3 bases are TGTGCCAGCACAGGGGAGCGCGAGCAGTACTTC.